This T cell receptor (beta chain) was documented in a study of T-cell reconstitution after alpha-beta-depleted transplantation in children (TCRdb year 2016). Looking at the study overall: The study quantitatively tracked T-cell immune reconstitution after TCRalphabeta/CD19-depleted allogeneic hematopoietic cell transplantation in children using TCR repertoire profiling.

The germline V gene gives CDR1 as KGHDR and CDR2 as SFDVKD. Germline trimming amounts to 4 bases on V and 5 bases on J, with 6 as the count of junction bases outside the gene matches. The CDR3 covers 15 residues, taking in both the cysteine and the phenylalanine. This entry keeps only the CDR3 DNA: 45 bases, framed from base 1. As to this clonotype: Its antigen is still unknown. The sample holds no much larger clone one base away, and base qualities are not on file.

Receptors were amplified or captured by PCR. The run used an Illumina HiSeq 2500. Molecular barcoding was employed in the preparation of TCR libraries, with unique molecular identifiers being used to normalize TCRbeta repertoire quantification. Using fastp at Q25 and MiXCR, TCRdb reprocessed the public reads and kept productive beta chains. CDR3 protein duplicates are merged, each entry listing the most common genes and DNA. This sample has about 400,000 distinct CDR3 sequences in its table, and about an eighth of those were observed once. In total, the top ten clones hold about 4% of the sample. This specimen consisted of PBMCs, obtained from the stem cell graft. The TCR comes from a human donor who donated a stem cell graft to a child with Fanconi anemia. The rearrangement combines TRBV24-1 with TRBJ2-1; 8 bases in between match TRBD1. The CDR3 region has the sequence CATSDRRDRNNEQFF. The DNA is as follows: TGTGCCACCAGTGACCGCCGGGACAGGAACAATGAGCAGTTCTTC.